A few counts support the clone carrying this T cell receptor (beta chain). Its antigen is still unknown. Measured with immunoSEQ multiplex PCR; TCRdb has only the in-frame clones, and not every one. The sample has roughly 39,000 clones; around 89% are singletons. Patients had locally advanced or metastatic urothelial carcinoma. These data are taken from a study of PD-L1 blockade in urothelial cancer. Study-wide results and limits: Pretreatment peripheral blood TCR clonality that fell below the median predicted better survival among the patients studied.

The germline gives CDR1 MNHEY, CDR2 SMNVEV (reference sequence). The CDR3 covers 14 residues. Trimming cost V 5 bases and J 1 base, with 12 bases left between them. This chain uses TRBV27 with TRBJ2-7; tentatively, D is TRBD1 (6 bases). The sequences come from PBMCs, collected around atezolizumab (anti-PD-L1) treatment. This sequence originates from a man aged 55 to 70 with urothelial cancer. The DNA for the CDR3 is TGTGCCAGCAGTATTTACAGGGAATCCTACGAGCAGTACTTC. Protein product: CASSIYRESYEQYF.